A single T cell receptor beta chain is shown here with its context. What it recognizes is unknown. A much larger clone is a single base away; this may be a read error. Per the germline V gene, CDR1 is LGHNA and CDR2 is YNFKEQ. The CDR3 has 15 amino acids. V dropped 0 bases and J dropped 9 bases, with 12 bases sitting between them. Samples came from axillary lymph nodes draining the breast cancer. These data are taken from a study of breast tumors, draining lymph nodes, adjacent tissues. A single record per CDR3 protein comes from TCRdb applying MiXCR to the multiplex PCR reads. The sample carries 200,000 to 250,000 distinct CDR3 sequences, roughly a third recorded once. Study outcomes and limitations: Tumor TCR diversity was below lymph nodes but above nontumor tissue.

The sample comprised axillary lymph node tissue. The clonotype originates from a female donor with breast cancer. Some clones in this sample may be carry-over from other donors' samples. V is TRBV4-2 and J is TRBJ1-6; tentatively, D is TRBD1 (6 bases). CDR3 in DNA: TGTGCCAGCAGCCAAGAGGGCAGGGGAGTTTCACCCCTCCACTTT. Translation: CASSQEGRGVSPLHF.